The clone carrying this T cell receptor beta chain is a singleton in its sample. The antigen is undetermined. Libraries from naive CD8 cells were generated from 20,000 to 1,000,000 sorted cells (with 10%, 30% or 50% RNA). This specimen comes from a study of molecular identifiers for immune sequencing clone quantification. General study points: Spiked Jurkat TCR RNA originating from one cell could reportedly be identified amid around 970,000 naive cells.

Each CDR3 protein is one row after TCRdb ran MiXCR on the PCR reads. In the table there are about 320,000 distinct CDR3 sequences, about 22% of which are singletons. CDR3 size: 17 residues. With V trimmed by 6 bases and J by 2 bases, 14 bases remained unmatched. This receptor was taken from a human donor in good health. Some libraries in this study had Jurkat cell RNA spiked in. The chain recombines TRBV12-3 or TRBV12-4 with TRBJ2-3; 7 positions match TRBD2. The specimen was naive CD8+ T cells from blood, with Jurkat cell RNA spiked in. Stated subset: FACS-sorted CD8+CD4-CCR7+CD45RA+ naive T cells. CDR3 bases: TGTGCCAGCAGCCCCACGTTGGCGGGAGAGGCCACAGATACGCAGTATTTT. Protein: CASSPTLAGEATDTQYF.